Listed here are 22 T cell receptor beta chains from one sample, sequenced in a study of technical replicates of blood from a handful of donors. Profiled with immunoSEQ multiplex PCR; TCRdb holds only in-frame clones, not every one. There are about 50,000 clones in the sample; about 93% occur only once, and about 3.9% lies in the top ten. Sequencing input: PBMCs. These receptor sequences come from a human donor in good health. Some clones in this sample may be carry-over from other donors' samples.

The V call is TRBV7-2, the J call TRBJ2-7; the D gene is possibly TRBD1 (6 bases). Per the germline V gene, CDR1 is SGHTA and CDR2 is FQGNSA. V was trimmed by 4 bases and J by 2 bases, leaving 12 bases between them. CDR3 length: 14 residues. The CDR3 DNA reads TGTGCCAGCAGCTCCGCCGGGACAACCTACGAGCAGTACTTC. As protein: CASSSAGTTYEQYF.

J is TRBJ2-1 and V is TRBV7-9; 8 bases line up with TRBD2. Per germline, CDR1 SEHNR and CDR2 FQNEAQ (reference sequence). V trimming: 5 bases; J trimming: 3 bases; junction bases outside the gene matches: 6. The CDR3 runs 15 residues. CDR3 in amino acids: CASSLTGGDYNEQFF. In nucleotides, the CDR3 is TGTGCCAGCAGCCTCACGGGGGGGGACTACAATGAGCAGTTCTTC.

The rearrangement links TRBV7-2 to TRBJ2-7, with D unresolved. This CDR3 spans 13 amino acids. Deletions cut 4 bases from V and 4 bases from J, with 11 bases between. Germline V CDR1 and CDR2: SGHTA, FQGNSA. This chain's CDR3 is CASSWARGYEQYF. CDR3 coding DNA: TGTGCCAGCAGCTGGGCCCGTGGGTACGAGCAGTACTTC.

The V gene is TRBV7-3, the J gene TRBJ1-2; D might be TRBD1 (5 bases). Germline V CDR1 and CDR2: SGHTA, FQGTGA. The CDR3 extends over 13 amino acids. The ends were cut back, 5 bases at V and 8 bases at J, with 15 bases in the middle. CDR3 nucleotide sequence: TGTGCCAGCAGCGTGAAAGGGGTAGAGGGCTACACCTTC. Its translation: CASSVKGVEGYTF.

The CDR3 spells CASSKRTGGPTGELFF. As DNA, the CDR3 is TGTGCCAGTAGTAAGAGAACAGGGGGCCCGACCGGGGAGCTGTTTTTT. The chain combines TRBV19 with TRBJ2-2; 9 bases map to TRBD1. Germline trimming cut 4 bases from V and 5 bases from J; bases unmatched to any gene: 8. Germline CDR1 LNHDA, CDR2 SQIVND (reference sequence). CDR3 length: 16 amino acids. Combining the CDR3 with reference TRBV19 and TRBJ2-2 gives the whole variable domain DGGITQSPKYLFRKEGQNVTLSCEQNLNHDAMYWYRQDPGQGLRLIYYSQIVNDFQKGDIAEGYSVSREKKESFPLTVTSAQKNPTAFYLCASSKRTGGPTGELFFGEGSRLTVL.

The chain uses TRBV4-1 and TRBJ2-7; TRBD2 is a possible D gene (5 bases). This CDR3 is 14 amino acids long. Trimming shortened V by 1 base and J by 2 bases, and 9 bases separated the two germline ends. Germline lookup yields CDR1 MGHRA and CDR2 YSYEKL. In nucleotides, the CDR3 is TGCGCCAGCAGCCAAGTGTACGGGGCCTACGAGCAGTACTTC. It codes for CASSQVYGAYEQYF.

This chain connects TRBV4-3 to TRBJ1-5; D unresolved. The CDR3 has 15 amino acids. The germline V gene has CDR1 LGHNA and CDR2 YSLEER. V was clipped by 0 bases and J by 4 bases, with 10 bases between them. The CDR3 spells CASSQDPRGNQPQHF. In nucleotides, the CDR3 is TGCGCCAGCAGCCAAGATCCACGCGGTAATCAGCCCCAGCATTTT.

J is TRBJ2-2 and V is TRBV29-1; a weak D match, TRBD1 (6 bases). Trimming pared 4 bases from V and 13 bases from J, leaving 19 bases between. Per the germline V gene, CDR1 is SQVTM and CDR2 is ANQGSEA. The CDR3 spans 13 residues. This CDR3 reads CSVADSDRSPLFF. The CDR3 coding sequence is TGCAGCGTTGCCGACTCTGACAGGTCCCCGCTGTTTTTT.

CDR3 amino acids: CASSARTGEPLHF. CDR3 nucleotides: TGCGCCAGCAGCGCGCGAACAGGGGAGCCCCTCCACTTT. The chain couples TRBV5-1 to TRBJ1-6, with 7 nucleotides matching TRBD1. The CDR3 covers 13 residues. V gave up 4 bases and J gave up 13 bases; unmatched junction bases: 8. Germline CDR1 is SGHRS and CDR2 is YFSETQ.

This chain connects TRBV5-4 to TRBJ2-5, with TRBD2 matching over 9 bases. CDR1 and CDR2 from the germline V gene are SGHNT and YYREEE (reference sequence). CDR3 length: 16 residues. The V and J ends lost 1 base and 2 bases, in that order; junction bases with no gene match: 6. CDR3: CASSLLRAGGQETQYF. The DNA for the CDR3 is TGTGCCAGCAGCTTGCTGCGAGCGGGGGGACAAGAGACCCAGTACTTC.

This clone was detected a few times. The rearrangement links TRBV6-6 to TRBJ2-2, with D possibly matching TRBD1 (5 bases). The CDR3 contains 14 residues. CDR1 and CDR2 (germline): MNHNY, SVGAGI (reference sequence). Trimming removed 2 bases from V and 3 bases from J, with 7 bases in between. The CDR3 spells CASSYVRDTGELFF. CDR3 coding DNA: TGTGCCAGCAGTTACGTCAGGGACACCGGGGAGCTGTTTTTT.

The CDR3 nucleotides read TGCGCCAGCAGTCTGCCCCGGGACATCCCGAACACTGAAGCTTTCTTT. Residues: CASSLPRDIPNTEAFF. J is TRBJ1-1 and V is TRBV5-1, with D possibly TRBD1 on 6 matching bases. Trimming pared 5 bases from V and 1 base from J, leaving 18 bases between. The CDR3 is made up of 16 amino acids. Looked up from germline, CDR1 is SGHRS and CDR2 is YFSETQ.

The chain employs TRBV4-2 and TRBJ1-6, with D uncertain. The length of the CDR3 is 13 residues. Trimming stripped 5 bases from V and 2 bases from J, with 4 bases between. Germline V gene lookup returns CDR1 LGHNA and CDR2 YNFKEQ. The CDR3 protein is CASSSTYNSPLHF. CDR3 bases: TGTGCCAGCAGCAGCACCTATAATTCACCCCTCCACTTT.

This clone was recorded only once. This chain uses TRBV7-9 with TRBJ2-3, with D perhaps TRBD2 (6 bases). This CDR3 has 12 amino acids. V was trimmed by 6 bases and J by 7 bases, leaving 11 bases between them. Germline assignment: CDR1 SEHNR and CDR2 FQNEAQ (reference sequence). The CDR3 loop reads CASREGRNTQYF. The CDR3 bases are TGTGCCAGCAGGGAGGGGCGGAATACGCAGTATTTT.

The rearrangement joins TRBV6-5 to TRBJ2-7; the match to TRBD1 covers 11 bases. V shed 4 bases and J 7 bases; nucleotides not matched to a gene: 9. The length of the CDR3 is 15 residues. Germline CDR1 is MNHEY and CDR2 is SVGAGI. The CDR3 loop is CASSSSGTGGREQYF. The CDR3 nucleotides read TGTGCCAGCAGTTCTTCCGGGACAGGGGGGAGGGAGCAGTACTTC.

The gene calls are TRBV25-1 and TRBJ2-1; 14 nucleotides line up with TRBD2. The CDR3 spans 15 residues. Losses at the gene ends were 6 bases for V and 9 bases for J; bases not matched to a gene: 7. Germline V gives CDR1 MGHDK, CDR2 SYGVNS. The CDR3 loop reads CASSAPGTSGSEQFF. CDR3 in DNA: TGTGCCAGCAGCGCCCCCGGGACTAGCGGGAGTGAGCAGTTCTTC.

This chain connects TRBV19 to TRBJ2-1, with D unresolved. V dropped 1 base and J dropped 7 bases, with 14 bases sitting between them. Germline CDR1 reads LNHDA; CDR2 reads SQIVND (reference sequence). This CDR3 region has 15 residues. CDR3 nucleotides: TGTGCCAGTAGTATAGCGCAAGCGAGTCGGAATGAGCAGTTCTTC. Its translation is CASSIAQASRNEQFF.

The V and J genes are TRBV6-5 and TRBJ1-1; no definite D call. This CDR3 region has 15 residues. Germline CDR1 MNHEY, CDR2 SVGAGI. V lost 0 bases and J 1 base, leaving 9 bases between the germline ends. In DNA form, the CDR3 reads TGTGCCAGCAGTTACTCGACTCTGGGGAACACTGAAGCTTTCTTT. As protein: CASSYSTLGNTEAFF.

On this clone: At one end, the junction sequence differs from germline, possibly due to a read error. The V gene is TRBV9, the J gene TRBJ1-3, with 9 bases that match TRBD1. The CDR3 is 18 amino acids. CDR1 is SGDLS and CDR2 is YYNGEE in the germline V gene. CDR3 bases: TGTGCCAGTAGCGTGCCCCCGGGACAGGGAAGCTCTGGAAACACCATATATTTT. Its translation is CASSVPPGQGSSGNTIYF. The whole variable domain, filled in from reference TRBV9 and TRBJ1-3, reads DSGVTQTPKHLITATGQRVTLRCSPRSGDLSVYWYQQSLDQGLQFLIQYYNGEERAKGNILERFSAQQFPDLHSELNLSSLELGDSALYFCASSVPPGQGSSGNTIYFGEGSWLTVV.

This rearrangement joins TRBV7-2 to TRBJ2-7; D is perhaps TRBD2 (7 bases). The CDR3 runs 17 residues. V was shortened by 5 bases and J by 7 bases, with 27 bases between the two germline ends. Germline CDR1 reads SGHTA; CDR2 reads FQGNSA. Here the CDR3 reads CASSAGEGRGPIREQYF. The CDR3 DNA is TGTGCCAGCAGCGCAGGGGAGGGACGTGGCCCCATACGGGAGCAGTACTTC.

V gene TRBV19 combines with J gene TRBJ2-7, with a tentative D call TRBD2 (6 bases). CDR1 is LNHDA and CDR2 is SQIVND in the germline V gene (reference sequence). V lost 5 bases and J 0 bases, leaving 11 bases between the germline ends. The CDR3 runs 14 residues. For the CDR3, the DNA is TGTGCCAGTAGTGAGGCGGGACTCTCCTACGAGCAGTACTTC. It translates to CASSEAGLSYEQYF.

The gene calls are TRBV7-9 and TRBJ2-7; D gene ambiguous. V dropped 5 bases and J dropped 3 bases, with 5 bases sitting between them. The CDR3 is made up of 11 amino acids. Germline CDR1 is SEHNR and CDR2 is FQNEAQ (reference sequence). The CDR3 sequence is CASSPNYEQYF. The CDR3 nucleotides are TGTGCCAGCAGCCCTAACTACGAGCAGTACTTC.